The 14 T cell receptor beta chains below all came from one sample that was sequenced in a study of PD-L1 blockade in urothelial cancer. Time point in this sample: pretreatment peripheral blood. TCRdb keeps only in-frame clones here, not all; method: immunoSEQ multiplex PCR. This repertoire shows tens of thousands of clones, around 80% found once; its top ten account for 3.5% to 4.5%. Sequencing used PBMCs, obtained around atezolizumab (anti-PD-L1) treatment. The origin of the receptors is a man in his 70s with urothelial cancer.

This rearrangement joins TRBV28 to TRBJ1-1; weak D call: TRBD1 (5 bases). Trimming removed 11 bases at V and 3 bases at J, with 13 bases between. The CDR3 has 12 amino acids. Germline values: CDR1 MDHEN, CDR2 SYDVKM. In nucleotides, the CDR3 is TGTGCCGTCCTCAGGGCTGACACTGAAGCTTTCTTT. Encoded protein: CAVLRADTEAFF.

The V gene is TRBV12-5, the J gene TRBJ1-2; TRBD1 matches 8 bases. Trimming at V came to 6 bases and at J to 3 bases, leaving 3 bases not matched to a gene. Germline CDR1 and CDR2: LGHNT and FRNRAP. This CDR3 has 13 residues. The CDR3 region is CASGDRGYYGYTF. DNA of the CDR3: TGTGCTAGTGGCGACAGGGGTTACTATGGCTACACCTTC.

The chain is built from TRBV7-8 and TRBJ1-5; a possible D gene is TRBD1 (6 bases). Trimming pared 2 bases from V and 4 bases from J, leaving 12 bases between. Germline lookup yields CDR1 SGHVS and CDR2 FQNEAQ. The CDR3 consists of 15 residues. In DNA form, the CDR3 reads TGTGCCAGCAGCTTAATGGCAGGGGCTAATCAGCCCCAGCATTTT. Its protein product is CASSLMAGANQPQHF.

The chain joins TRBV29-1 to TRBJ2-5, with D possibly matching TRBD1 (6 bases). Germline V gives CDR1 SQVTM, CDR2 ANQGSEA. The V end was cut by 8 bases, the J end by 1 base, with 11 bases between. This CDR3 contains 12 residues. The CDR3 reads CSYSRGQETQYF. In DNA form, the CDR3 reads TGCAGCTACAGCAGGGGCCAAGAGACCCAGTACTTC.

The gene calls are TRBV2 and TRBJ1-2; D may be TRBD1 (6 bases). The germline V and J ends were trimmed by 6 bases and 5 bases, with 19 bases remaining between them. Germline V CDR1 and CDR2: SNHLY, FYNNEI. The CDR3 loop spans 15 amino acids. The CDR3 DNA reads TGTGCCAGCAGGGACCTAAGGGGGGGCGAATATGGCTACACCTTC. It translates to CASRDLRGGEYGYTF. Supplemented by reference TRBV2 and TRBJ1-2, the full variable domain reads EPEVTQTPSHQVTQMGQEVILRCVPISNHLYFYWYRQILGQKVEFLVSFYNNEISEKSEIFDDQFSVERPDGSNFTLKIRSTKLEDSAMYFCASRDLRGGEYGYTFGSGTRLTVV.

The rearrangement uses TRBV4-3 and TRBJ1-4; no definite D call. Trimming shortened V by 4 bases and J by 3 bases, and 9 bases separated the two germline ends. The CDR3 is 14 residues long. From germline, CDR1 is LGHNA and CDR2 YSLEER. DNA of the CDR3: TGCGCCAGCAGCCCAGGCAACCCTAATGAAAAACTGTTTTTT. Residues: CASSPGNPNEKLFF.

This chain connects TRBV29-1 to TRBJ2-7; no definite D call. Germline CDR1 and CDR2: SQVTM and ANQGSEA. The V end lost 4 bases, the J end lost 7 bases, and 14 bases lay between the germline ends. The CDR3 totals 12 residues. This chain's CDR3 is CSVAKSGVEQYF. The DNA of the CDR3 is TGCAGCGTTGCTAAGTCCGGTGTGGAGCAGTACTTC.

The genes are TRBV18 and TRBJ1-1, with a weak D call TRBD1 (5 bases). CDR1 KGHSH and CDR2 LQKENI come from the germline V gene. The V gene lost 2 bases and the J gene lost 0 bases, with 13 bases spanning the gap. The CDR3 runs 16 residues. CDR3 region: CASSPRGTGLNTEAFF. The CDR3 region has the DNA TGTGCCAGCTCACCAAGGGGTACAGGCTTGAACACTGAAGCTTTCTTT. Looking up the rest from reference TRBV18 and TRBJ1-1 gives the full variable domain: NAGVMQNPRHLVRRRGQEARLRCSPMKGHSHVYWYRQLPEEGLKFMVYLQKENIIDESGMPKERFSAEFPKEGPSILRIQQVVRGDSAAYFCASSPRGTGLNTEAFFGQGTRLTVV.

The V gene is TRBV5-6, the J gene TRBJ1-2; 7 nucleotides align to TRBD1. CDR3 length: 15 residues. CDR1 SGHDT and CDR2 YYEEEE come from the germline V gene. The ends lost 2 bases at V and 8 bases at J; junction bases unmatched: 12. DNA for the CDR3: TGTGCCAGCAGCTTAACAGGGGATTTATCGGTAGGCTACACCTTC. Its protein is CASSLTGDLSVGYTF.

CDR3 coding DNA: TGTGCCATCAAAGCCCGGGACAGCAACTACGAGCAGTACTTC. This sequence encodes CAIKARDSNYEQYF. V gene TRBV10-3 combines with J gene TRBJ2-7; 7 nucleotides match TRBD1. Germline V gene data show CDR1 as ENHRY and CDR2 as SYGVKD. The J segment lost 3 bases and the V segment lost 7 bases, leaving 9 bases of the junction unmatched. The CDR3 has 14 residues.

On this clone itself: Different DNA sequences within this sample yield the same CDR3. The V and J genes are TRBV9 and TRBJ1-4; D is undetermined. CDR3 length equals 15 residues. Germline loops: CDR1 SGDLS, CDR2 YYNGEE. Trimming removed 0 bases from V and 3 bases from J, with 9 bases in between. CDR3 DNA: TGTGCCAGCAGCGTAGGGGGAGGGTCTAATGAAAAACTGTTTTTT. This encodes CASSVGGGSNEKLFF.

The chain has TRBV30 and TRBJ2-5, with TRBD1 identical over 7 bases. Losses at the gene ends were 4 bases for V and 2 bases for J; bases not matched to a gene: 19. This CDR3 spans 18 amino acids. Germline CDR1 is GTSNPN and CDR2 is SVGIG (reference sequence). The CDR3 bases are TGTGCCTGGACCGGGTTCAGGGGGAAGGGGGCTGGTCAAGAGACCCAGTACTTC. Translating gives CAWTGFRGKGAGQETQYF.

The CDR3 here is CASSPRGGNTEAFF. CDR3 nucleotides: TGTGCCAGTAGTCCTCGGGGGGGGAACACTGAAGCTTTCTTT. The chain links TRBV19 to TRBJ1-1; D is possibly TRBD1 (5 bases). Between the trimmed V and J ends, which lost 5 bases and 1 base, there was a span of 11 bases. From germline, CDR1 is LNHDA and CDR2 SQIVND (reference sequence). The CDR3 totals 14 residues. The variable domain in full, with the rest retrieved from reference TRBV19 and TRBJ1-1, is DGGITQSPKYLFRKEGQNVTLSCEQNLNHDAMYWYRQDPGQGLRLIYYSQIVNDFQKGDIAEGYSVSREKKESFPLTVTSAQKNPTAFYLCASSPRGGNTEAFFGQGTRLTVV.

A few counts support this clone. The rearrangement uses TRBV5-1 and TRBJ2-7; D ambiguous. The V end lost 0 bases, the J end lost 2 bases, and 12 bases lay between the germline ends. This CDR3 has 15 residues. Germline assignment: CDR1 SGHRS and CDR2 YFSETQ. CDR3 residues: CASSLDGITTYEQYF. The CDR3 DNA is TGCGCCAGCAGCTTGGACGGTATCACCACCTACGAGCAGTACTTC.